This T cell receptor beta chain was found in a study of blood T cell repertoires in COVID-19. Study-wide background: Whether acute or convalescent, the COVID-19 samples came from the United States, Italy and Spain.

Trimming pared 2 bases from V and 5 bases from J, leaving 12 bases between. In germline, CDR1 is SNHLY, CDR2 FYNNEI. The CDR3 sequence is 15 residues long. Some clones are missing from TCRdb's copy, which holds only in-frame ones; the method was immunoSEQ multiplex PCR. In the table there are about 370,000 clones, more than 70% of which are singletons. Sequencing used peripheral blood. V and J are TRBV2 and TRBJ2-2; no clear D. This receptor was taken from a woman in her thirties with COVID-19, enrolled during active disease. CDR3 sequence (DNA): TGTGCCAGCAGTGAATATCCCAGTTTGACCGGGGAGCTGTTTTTT. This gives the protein CASSEYPSLTGELFF.